Listed below are T cell receptor beta chains from one sample, sequenced in a study of beta chain features in type 1 diabetes. Assay used: immunoSEQ multiplex PCR; TCRdb lists only in-frame clones, some missing. The sample lists 900,000 or so clones; roughly a sixth were seen once. The sample consisted of naive CD4+ T cells from blood. Receptors originate from a woman under 30 in good health. CDR3s include the opening cysteine and the closing phenylalanine or tryptophan. D genes are given only for firm matches. Rows give clone size only sometimes, using once, few, many, or a class for an expanded clone.

V gene	D gene	clone size	J gene	CDR3 protein	CDR3 DNA
TRBV9	TRBD2	few	TRBJ2-7	CASSPRRSSGIYEQYF	TGTGCCAGCAGCCCCCGGAGGAGTAGCGGGATTTACGAGCAGTACTTC
TRBV4-3	NA	few	TRBJ2-1	CASSQPGTSGEQFF	TGCGCCAGCAGCCAACCCGGGACCAGCGGCGAGCAGTTCTTC
TRBV27	TRBD1	NA	TRBJ1-4	CASSFSKGAGLGDEKLFF	TGTGCCAGCAGTTTTTCAAAGGGGGCTGGTCTAGGGGATGAAAAACTGTTTTTT
TRBV5-4	NA	NA	TRBJ2-7	CASSLQPVEREQYF	TGTGCCAGCAGCTTGCAACCAGTGGAGAGGGAGCAGTACTTC
TRBV5-5	NA	NA	TRBJ2-7	CASSFEWTGDEQYF	TGTGCCAGCAGCTTTGAGTGGACGGGGGACGAGCAGTACTTC
TRBV5-1	TRBD1	few	TRBJ2-3	CASSPGTDPSTDTQYF	TGCGCCAGCAGCCCGGGGACAGATCCTAGCACAGATACGCAGTATTTT
TRBV7-9	NA	NA	TRBJ2-3	CASSPDTQYF	TGTGCCAGCAGCCCAGATACGCAGTATTTT
TRBV2	NA	few	TRBJ1-5	CASSEGDSNQPQHF	TGTGCCAGCAGTGAAGGAGACTCCAATCAGCCCCAGCATTTT
TRBV15	TRBD1	NA	TRBJ2-1	CATSRYTGTGDEQFF	TGTGCCACCAGCAGGTACACCGGGACAGGGGACGAGCAGTTCTTC
TRBV18	TRBD2	few	TRBJ2-5	CASSPPLGLAGETQYF	TGTGCCAGCTCACCACCCCTGGGACTAGCGGGAGAGACCCAGTACTTC
TRBV18	TRBD2	NA	TRBJ2-5	CASSQWTSGTTKQETQYF	TGTGCCAGCTCACAATGGACTAGCGGGACTACAAAACAAGAGACCCAGTACTTC
TRBV28	NA	few	TRBJ1-1	CASSGVGGNTEAFF	TGTGCCAGCAGTGGTGTGGGGGGGAACACTGAAGCTTTCTTT
TRBV11-2	TRBD1	NA	TRBJ1-1	CASSLAVVTGGTEAFF	TGTGCCAGCAGCTTAGCGGTAGTGACAGGGGGCACTGAAGCTTTCTTT
TRBV9	TRBD1	NA	TRBJ1-1	CASSPGQGGFTEAFF	TGTGCCAGCAGCCCGGGACAGGGGGGCTTCACTGAAGCTTTCTTT
TRBV7-2	NA	NA	TRBJ1-2	CASSLVGQANYGYTF	TGTGCCAGCAGCTTAGTGGGGCAGGCTAACTATGGCTACACCTTC
TRBV28	TRBD1	NA	TRBJ1-5	CASSRDRLGPQHF	TGTGCCAGCAGTAGGGACAGGTTAGGGCCCCAGCATTTT
TRBV15	NA	few	TRBJ2-5	CATSRRLQGVETQYF	TGTGCCACCAGCCGCCGGCTACAGGGTGTCGAGACCCAGTACTTC
TRBV29-1	NA	NA	TRBJ2-2	CSGGSGELFF	TGCAGTGGCGGGTCCGGGGAGCTGTTTTTT
TRBV27	TRBD1	few	TRBJ1-2	CASSLAGQGARGYTF	TGTGCCAGCAGTTTAGCGGGCCAGGGGGCGCGAGGCTACACCTTC
TRBV28	NA	few	TRBJ2-7	CASNGRTQGLASYEQYF	TGTGCCAGCAACGGGAGAACCCAGGGCCTGGCGTCCTACGAGCAGTACTTC
TRBV19	NA	NA	TRBJ1-5	CASTNAGGTYNQPQHF	TGTGCCAGTACCAATGCCGGGGGAACATACAATCAGCCCCAGCATTTT
TRBV4-2	NA	NA	TRBJ2-1	CASSQDWGSPYNEQFF	TGTGCCAGCAGCCAAGATTGGGGGAGCCCCTACAATGAGCAGTTCTTC
TRBV27	NA	NA	TRBJ2-3	CASNPWRASTDTQYF	TGTGCCAGCAACCCCTGGCGGGCAAGCACAGATACGCAGTATTTT
TRBV28	TRBD2	few	TRBJ2-7	CASRGGDGHEQYF	TGTGCCAGCCGTGGGGGGGACGGCCACGAGCAGTACTTC
TRBV7-9	TRBD2	NA	TRBJ2-1	CASSPTTSGSHEQFF	TGTGCCAGCAGCCCCACGACTAGCGGGAGCCATGAGCAGTTCTTC
TRBV4-3	TRBD1	NA	TRBJ2-2	CASSQDHRGSGELFF	TGCGCCAGCAGCCAAGATCACAGGGGCTCCGGGGAGCTGTTTTTT
TRBV28	NA	few	TRBJ1-5	CASSVQPQHF	TGTGCCAGCAGTGTCCAGCCCCAGCATTTT
TRBV27	TRBD2	few	TRBJ2-1	CASSLSSTGRAGHEQFF	TGTGCCAGCAGTTTATCATCTACCGGGAGGGCCGGGCACGAGCAGTTCTTC
TRBV9	TRBD1	NA	TRBJ1-3	CASSVSDRASSGNTIYF	TGTGCCAGCAGCGTTTCGGACAGGGCTTCCTCTGGAAACACCATATATTTT
TRBV5-4	TRBD2	few	TRBJ2-5	CASSHLGKLAGGPGETQYF	TGTGCCAGCAGCCACCTGGGGAAGCTAGCGGGAGGGCCGGGTGAGACCCAGTACTTC
TRBV6-1	NA	NA	TRBJ2-3	CASTGGHLSTDTQYF	TGTGCCAGCACGGGGGGACATCTAAGCACAGATACGCAGTATTTT
TRBV5-4	NA	NA	TRBJ2-2	CASSLFRGADTGELFF	TGTGCCAGCAGCTTGTTTCGGGGGGCGGACACCGGGGAGCTGTTTTTT
TRBV29-1	NA	NA	TRBJ1-1	CSVKVGFPDTEAFF	TGCAGCGTTAAAGTGGGCTTTCCGGACACTGAAGCTTTCTTT
TRBV5-1	NA	few	TRBJ2-3	CASSLGTSTDTQYF	TGCGCCAGCAGCCTAGGGACTAGCACAGATACGCAGTATTTT
TRBV7-9	NA	few	TRBJ2-7	CASSFRGPKYF	TGTGCCAGCAGCTTTCGGGGGCCGAAGTACTTC
TRBV5-1	TRBD2	NA	TRBJ2-5	CASSFGAGGQETQYF	TGCGCCAGCAGCTTTGGAGCGGGAGGGCAAGAGACCCAGTACTTC
TRBV28	NA	few	TRBJ1-1	CASSSPGRLNTEAFF	TGTGCCAGCAGTTCTCCGGGACGCCTGAACACTGAAGCTTTCTTT
TRBV18	NA	few	TRBJ2-3	CASSPPPAAPTDTQYF	TGTGCCAGCTCACCACCGCCGGCGGCCCCCACAGATACGCAGTATTTT
TRBV7-9	TRBD1	NA	TRBJ1-1	CASSFSGQGASEAFF	TGTGCCAGCAGCTTCTCGGGACAGGGGGCATCTGAAGCTTTCTTT
TRBV14	TRBD2	NA	TRBJ2-7	CASSHGGTSAYEQYF	TGTGCCAGCAGCCATGGAGGGACTAGCGCCTACGAGCAGTACTTC